This passage covers 3 T cell receptor beta chains from one sample sequenced in a study of post-analysis software for immune sequencing data. Prepared libraries of TCR beta cDNA carried unique molecular identifiers. TCRdb ran MiXCR on the PCR reads and lists one entry per CDR3 protein. The sample has 400,000 to 500,000 distinct CDR3 sequences; approximately 39% are singletons. Study conclusions and caveats: The five TRBV segments detected at higher frequency in patients than in controls included TRBV5-6, TRBV5-1 and TRBV20-1.

These receptors' antigens are unknown. The source material was blood. The receptor source for this set is a girl aged 2-15 years with multiple sclerosis.

V and J are TRBV5-5 and TRBJ2-1; D perhaps matches TRBD1 (5 bases). The DNA end is a closer match to TRBJ2-7, so the J assignment may be wrong. CDR1 is SGHKS and CDR2 is YYEKEE in the germline V gene (reference sequence). The CDR3 runs 17 residues. CDR3 region: CASSQSFRDVVNNEQYF. CDR3 bases: TGTGCCAGCAGTCAAAGCTTCAGGGATGTTGTGAACAATGAGCAGTACTTC.

This clonotype was counted once. This chain links TRBV9 with TRBJ2-7; no clear D gene. V lost 0 bases, J lost 6 bases, and 7 bases lay in between. There are 12 residues in the CDR3. Germline loops: CDR1 SGDLS, CDR2 YYNGEE. For the CDR3, the DNA is TGTGCCAGCAGCGTAGATCACCGCGAGCAGTACTTC. As protein: CASSVDHREQYF.

In its sample, this clonotype was seen a few times. The chain employs TRBV10-1 and TRBJ2-7, with D perhaps matching TRBD2 (6 bases). CDR1 is WNHNN and CDR2 is SYGVQD in the germline V gene (reference sequence). V was shortened by 5 bases and J by 2 bases, with 10 bases between the two germline ends. The CDR3 sequence is 13 residues long. Written as DNA, the CDR3 is TGCGCCAGCAGTCCCGGAGGGGCCTACGAGCAGTACTTC. Its protein product is CASSPGGAYEQYF.